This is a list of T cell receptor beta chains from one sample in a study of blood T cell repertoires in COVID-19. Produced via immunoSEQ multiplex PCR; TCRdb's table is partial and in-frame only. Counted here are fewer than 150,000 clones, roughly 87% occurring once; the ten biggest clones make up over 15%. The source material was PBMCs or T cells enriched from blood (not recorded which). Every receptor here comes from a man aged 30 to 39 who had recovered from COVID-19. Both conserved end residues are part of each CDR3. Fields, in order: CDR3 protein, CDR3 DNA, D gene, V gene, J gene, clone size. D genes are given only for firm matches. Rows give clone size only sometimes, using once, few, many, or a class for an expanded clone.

CASSLITGDSNQPQHF,TGCGCCAGCAGCCTAATAACAGGGGATAGCAATCAGCCCCAGCATTTT,TRBD1,TRBV4-1,TRBJ1-5,many
CAISGDRGNTEAFF,TGTGCCATCAGTGGGGACAGGGGGAACACTGAAGCTTTCTTT,TRBD1,TRBV10-3,TRBJ1-1,-
CASSEGVAVGTGELFF,TGTGCCAGCAGTGAAGGAGTAGCAGTAGGCACCGGGGAGCTGTTTTTT,-,TRBV2,TRBJ2-2,-
CASSRLAGLLGELFF,TGTGCCAGCAGCCGACTAGCGGGGCTACTCGGGGAGCTGTTTTTT,TRBD2,TRBV6-5,TRBJ2-2,few
CASSSWTSGSSGELFF,TGTGCCAGCAGCTCCTGGACTAGCGGGAGTTCGGGGGAGCTGTTTTTT,TRBD2,TRBV7-9,TRBJ2-2,few
CASSLRGSGYYEQYF,TGTGCCAGCAGCCTGCGGGGTAGCGGCTACTACGAGCAGTACTTC,-,TRBV7-3,TRBJ2-7,few
CASSYTGGTEAFF,TGTGCCAGCAGTTATACAGGGGGAACTGAAGCTTTCTTT,TRBD1,TRBV6-2/TRBV6-3,TRBJ1-1,-
CAWRTGVMNTEAFF,TGTGCCTGGAGGACAGGGGTCATGAACACTGAAGCTTTCTTT,TRBD1,TRBV30,TRBJ1-1,-
CASSQDRRQKPDGNTIYF,TGTGCCAGCAGCCAAGATAGGCGGCAGAAACCCGATGGAAACACCATATATTTT,-,TRBV3-1/TRBV3-2,TRBJ1-3,-
CASMIDINTEAFF,TGCGCCAGCATGATTGACATCAACACTGAAGCTTTCTTT,-,TRBV5-1,TRBJ1-1,-
CASSLVGTPNYGYTF,TGCGCCAGCAGCTTGGTAGGGACACCAAACTATGGCTACACCTTC,-,TRBV5-1,TRBJ1-2,-
CASSRLVGTLSGNTIYF,TGTGCCAGCAGCCGGCTCGTCGGGACTCTCTCTGGAAACACCATATATTTT,-,TRBV11-2,TRBJ1-3,-
CASTPLAGLSYNEQFF,TGTGCCAGTACCCCCCTAGCGGGACTATCCTACAATGAGCAGTTCTTC,TRBD2,TRBV19,TRBJ2-1,-
CASGPMGGRGGTGELFF,TGTGCCAGCGGACCCATGGGGGGGCGGGGAGGCACCGGGGAGCTGTTTTTT,-,TRBV4-2,TRBJ2-2,few
CASSLESSSYEQYF,TGCGCCAGCAGCTTGGAATCCAGCTCCTACGAGCAGTACTTC,-,TRBV5-1,TRBJ2-7,-
CASSERGQPYGYTF,TGTGCCAGCAGTGAAAGGGGGCAACCGTATGGCTACACCTTC,TRBD1,TRBV6-1,TRBJ1-2,once
CSVVGQGWDYTF,TGCAGCGTTGTTGGGCAGGGGTGGGACTACACCTTC,-,TRBV29-1,TRBJ1-2,once
CASSPGTSVETQYF,TGTGCCAGCAGCCCCGGGACTAGTGTGGAGACCCAGTACTTC,TRBD2,TRBV9,TRBJ2-5,-
CASSPRGFNQPQHF,TGTGCCAGCAGCCCCAGGGGGTTCAATCAGCCCCAGCATTTT,TRBD1,TRBV28,TRBJ1-5,few
CASSQVSSGGATDTQYF,TGTGCCAGCAGCCAAGTCTCTAGCGGGGGGGCAACAGATACGCAGTATTTT,TRBD2,TRBV4-2,TRBJ2-3,-
CASSQRTGAGEKLFF,TGTGCCAGCAGCCAACGGACCGGGGCGGGGGAAAAACTGTTTTTT,-,TRBV3-1/TRBV3-2,TRBJ1-4,-
CSASYGTGSYEQYF,TGCAGTGCTAGTTACGGGACAGGGAGCTACGAGCAGTACTTC,TRBD1,TRBV20-1,TRBJ2-7,-
CASSVGRKLKNTGELFF,TGTGCCAGCAGCGTAGGGAGAAAACTGAAGAACACCGGGGAGCTGTTTTTT,-,TRBV5-4,TRBJ2-2,-
CASSFGQGKTTNEKLFF,TGTGCCAGCAGCTTCGGACAGGGAAAGACAACTAATGAAAAACTGTTTTTT,TRBD1,TRBV3-1/TRBV3-2,TRBJ1-4,-
CASSGTSGGAGYNEQFF,TGTGCCAGCAGCGGGACTAGCGGGGGGGCTGGGTACAATGAGCAGTTCTTC,TRBD2,TRBV9,TRBJ2-1,-
CASSIRDKDTIYF,TGTGCCAGCAGCATCCGGGACAAAGACACCATATATTTT,-,TRBV5-6,TRBJ1-3,-
CATSLGQIKNIQYF,TGTGCCACCAGCCTGGGACAGATCAAAAACATTCAGTACTTC,TRBD1,TRBV24-1,TRBJ2-4,-
CASSRGLAGVEQFF,TGTGCCAGCAGCCGAGGACTAGCGGGAGTTGAGCAGTTCTTC,TRBD2,TRBV5-4,TRBJ2-1,-
CASSSEGMEPQHF,TGTGCCAGCAGCTCCGAGGGTATGGAGCCCCAGCATTTT,-,TRBV7-2,TRBJ1-5,once
CASSLEAYGYTF,TGTGCCAGCAGCTTAGAAGCCTATGGCTACACCTTC,-,TRBV7-9,TRBJ1-2,-
CASSPPGRGRNTEAFF,TGTGCCAGCTCACCACCGGGGAGAGGGAGGAACACTGAAGCTTTCTTT,-,TRBV18,TRBJ1-1,-
CASSRVQTGGNSPLHF,TGCGCCAGCAGCAGAGTACAGACAGGGGGGAATTCACCCCTCCACTTT,TRBD1,TRBV5-1,TRBJ1-6,-
CASSFYGTGINQPQHF,TGTGCCAGCAGCTTTTACGGGACAGGGATTAATCAGCCCCAGCATTTT,TRBD1,TRBV5-8,TRBJ1-5,few
CSVEARGYQPQHF,TGCAGCGTTGAAGCCCGGGGGTATCAGCCCCAGCATTTT,-,TRBV29-1,TRBJ1-5,-
CASSTTGLAGGPRGRELFF,TGTGCCAGCAGCACCACGGGACTAGCGGGAGGGCCCCGAGGGAGGGAGCTGTTTTTT,TRBD2,TRBV11-2,TRBJ2-2,-
CASSPGQGTMNTEAFF,TGTGCCAGCTCACCAGGACAGGGGACCATGAACACTGAAGCTTTCTTT,TRBD1,TRBV18,TRBJ1-1,-
CASREDRWGYGYTF,TGTGCCAGTAGGGAGGACAGGTGGGGCTATGGCTACACCTTC,TRBD1,TRBV19,TRBJ1-2,-
CAWSGGLTEAFF,TGTGCCTGGAGCGGGGGGCTTACTGAAGCTTTCTTT,-,TRBV30,TRBJ1-1,-
CASSATSGQNTGELFF,TGTGCCAGCAGCGCAACTAGCGGGCAGAACACCGGGGAGCTGTTTTTT,TRBD2,TRBV2,TRBJ2-2,-
CSGLWTGLVSHEQFF,TGCAGCGGACTGTGGACAGGGCTGGTTTCGCATGAGCAGTTCTTC,TRBD1,TRBV29-1,TRBJ2-1,-
CASSWGQGSNQPQHF,TGTGCCAGTAGTTGGGGACAGGGAAGCAATCAGCCCCAGCATTTT,TRBD1,TRBV19,TRBJ1-5,-
CASSSTLSSGGYNEQFF,TGTGCCAGCAGCTCAACCCTATCTAGCGGGGGCTACAATGAGCAGTTCTTC,TRBD2,TRBV7-9,TRBJ2-1,few
CASSLRGSGSAEQYF,TGTGCCAGCAGCTTGCGGGGTAGCGGGAGTGCCGAGCAGTACTTC,TRBD2,TRBV5-4,TRBJ2-7,few
CASRTGMNTQYF,TGTGCCAGCCGGACAGGGATGAATACGCAGTATTTT,TRBD1,TRBV12-3/TRBV12-4,TRBJ2-3,few
CASSRQTGTGGAGTEAFF,TGTGCCAGCAGCCGGCAGACCGGGACAGGGGGCGCCGGGACTGAAGCTTTCTTT,TRBD1,TRBV5-4,TRBJ1-1,-
CASSLGEGPAFF,TGTGCCAGCAGCTTGGGGGAGGGCCCCGCTTTCTTT,-,TRBV7-9,TRBJ1-1,once
CASSLGPGELFF,TGTGCCAGCAGTCTCGGTCCCGGGGAGCTGTTTTTT,-,TRBV27,TRBJ2-2,-
CASSPLAGTQYF,TGTGCCAGCAGTCCACTAGCGGGGACCCAGTACTTC,TRBD2,TRBV2,TRBJ2-5,-
CASSAAGTGGANSPLHF,TGTGCCAGCAGCGCGGCCGGGACAGGGGGCGCGAATTCACCCCTCCACTTT,TRBD1,TRBV9,TRBJ1-6,once
CASSPPVGSEASDTQYF,TGTGCCAGCTCACCACCAGTCGGGAGCGAGGCTTCGGATACGCAGTATTTT,-,TRBV18,TRBJ2-3,-
CASSLAGQGYNYGYTF,TGTGCCAGCAGCTTAGCGGGACAGGGCTATAACTATGGCTACACCTTC,TRBD1,TRBV7-3,TRBJ1-2,-
CASSPGTSDEQFF,TGCGCCAGCAGCCCAGGGACTAGCGATGAGCAGTTCTTC,TRBD2,TRBV5-1,TRBJ2-1,-
CASSPGASYEQYF,TGTGCCAGTAGCCCTGGAGCCTCCTACGAGCAGTACTTC,-,TRBV19,TRBJ2-7,-
CASSSRYTDTQYF,TGTGCCAGTAGTTCCCGCTACACAGATACGCAGTATTTT,-,TRBV19,TRBJ2-3,-
CASSVDRGADTQYF,TGTGCCAGCAGCGTAGATCGGGGGGCGGATACGCAGTATTTT,-,TRBV9,TRBJ2-3,few
CASRDPREGTEAFF,TGTGCCAGCAGGGACCCCCGGGAGGGCACTGAAGCTTTCTTT,-,TRBV2,TRBJ1-1,-
CASSPTSGPVLEQYF,TGTGCCAGCAGTCCTACTAGCGGGCCGGTTCTTGAGCAGTATTTT,TRBD2,TRBV3-1/TRBV3-2,TRBJ2-3,once
CASSLASAADTQYF,TGCGCCAGCAGCTTGGCAAGTGCGGCAGATACGCAGTATTTT,-,TRBV5-1,TRBJ2-3,-
CASSSGQVYGYTF,TGTGCCAGCAGTTCGGGACAAGTCTATGGCTACACCTTC,-,TRBV28,TRBJ1-2,-